This T cell receptor beta chain is from a study of PD-L1 blockade in urothelial cancer. Study-level information: Enrolled patients had been treated previously with 0 to 3 chemotherapy regimens. Samples of blood were analyzed 3 weeks (second dose) and 6 weeks after treatment start.

The V gene lost 3 bases and the J gene lost 3 bases, with 9 bases spanning the gap. CDR1 is MNHEY, CDR2 SMNVEV, per germline (reference sequence). The CDR3 is 14 residues long. Stated time point: peripheral blood 6 weeks after treatment start. Urothelial carcinoma, locally advanced or metastatic, affected the patients. The method was immunoSEQ multiplex PCR; TCRdb's version includes in-frame clones alone and lacks a portion of them. The sample carries roughly 120,000 clones, more than 85% recorded once. The chain has TRBV27 and TRBJ1-5, with D possibly being TRBD1 (5 bases). Here the sequenced sample was PBMCs, taken around atezolizumab (anti-PD-L1) treatment. This sequence originates from a man aged 55 to 70 with urothelial cancer. CDR3 nucleotides: TGTGCCAGCAGTTTTTCAGGGTTCAATCAGCCCCAGCATTTT. Protein sequence: CASSFSGFNQPQHF.